This TCR beta chain was found in a study of cytomegalovirus exposure and HLA in healthy donors. Findings and caveats of the study: Reportedly, fewer N-insertions than the 666-donor mean appeared in an Asian-associated ancestry cluster in a later analysis. Common viral pathogens seemed, in a later analysis, to connect with several of the most significant clusters.

In the PCR, 60 Vbeta and 13 Jbeta primers were used. Method: immunoSEQ multiplex PCR; TCRdb's copy keeps in-frame clones and lacks some. The sample includes about 130,000 clones, about 74% seen only once; the top ten take approximately 5%. Turning to this clone: Its antigen is not identified.

Unmatched junction bases numbered 3, after V lost 3 bases and J lost 0 bases. Per germline, CDR1 SGHRS and CDR2 YFSETQ. There are 14 residues in the CDR3. The sequence was obtained from a woman aged 50 to 60 in good health and CMV-seropositive. The chain recombines TRBV5-1 with TRBJ2-7, with 7 bases aligning to TRBD1. The sample comprised PBMCs. CDR3 region: CASSSDRVSYEQYF. DNA of the CDR3: TGCGCCAGCAGCTCCGACAGGGTCTCCTACGAGCAGTACTTC.